The rows below give T cell receptor beta chains drawn from one sample of a study of cytomegalovirus exposure and HLA in healthy donors. Method: immunoSEQ multiplex PCR; TCRdb's copy keeps in-frame clones and lacks some. The sample comprises some 150,000 clones, more than 70% of which are singletons, and around 3.4% rests with the top ten. Sequenced material: PBMCs. The receptor source for this set is a man aged 40-49 years in good health and CMV-seronegative. The CDR3 runs from the conserved cysteine through the conserved F or W. D genes are given only for firm matches. Rows may omit the clone size; those that give it use once, few, many or a size class.

TRBV4-2,NA,NA,15,TRBJ2-7,CASSHSRVANYEQYF,TGTGCCAGCAGCCATTCTCGGGTAGCAAACTACGAGCAGTACTTC
TRBV28,NA,NA,17,TRBJ2-2,CAALHREWGPNTGELFF,TGTGCCGCCCTCCACAGGGAGTGGGGTCCGAACACCGGGGAGCTGTTTTTT
TRBV27,NA,NA,15,TRBJ1-5,CASSLVAGGSQPQHF,TGTGCCAGCAGTTTAGTGGCTGGCGGGTCTCAGCCCCAGCATTTT
TRBV7-2,TRBD2,NA,16,TRBJ2-1,CASSWTGTSSYNEQFF,TGTGCCAGCAGCTGGACCGGGACTAGCTCCTACAATGAGCAGTTCTTC
TRBV29-1,NA,NA,13,TRBJ1-2,CSTEGGFDYGYTF,TGCAGCACAGAGGGGGGGTTTGACTATGGCTACACCTTC
TRBV19,NA,NA,13,TRBJ2-7,CASSTSRSYEQYF,TGTGCCAGTAGTACGTCCCGGAGCTACGAGCAGTACTTC
TRBV7-3,TRBD1,NA,13,TRBJ1-1,CASSPTGVTEAFF,TGTGCCAGCAGCCCCACAGGGGTTACTGAAGCTTTCTTT
TRBV7-2,NA,few,17,TRBJ1-3,CASSLTTGSLSGNAIYF,TGTGCCAGCAGCTTAACCACAGGGTCTCTCTCTGGAAACGCCATATATTTT
TRBV7-7,NA,few,13,TRBJ2-5,CASSRTEQETQYF,TGTGCCAGCTCGAGGACTGAACAAGAGACCCAGTACTTC
TRBV16,NA,NA,15,TRBJ1-5,CASSPSTASSQPQHF,TGTGCCAGCAGCCCGTCGACAGCTTCTAGTCAGCCCCAGCATTTT
TRBV25-1,TRBD1,NA,16,TRBJ1-2,CASSEYRDRGTGGYTF,TGTGCCAGCAGTGAATATCGGGACAGGGGTACAGGTGGCTACACCTTC
TRBV20-1,NA,NA,11,TRBJ2-3,CSWGPTDTQYF,TGCAGTTGGGGGCCCACAGATACGCAGTATTTT
TRBV4-1,TRBD1,once,14,TRBJ2-7,CASRQTGGLDEQYF,TGCGCCAGCAGACAAACAGGGGGCTTAGACGAGCAGTACTTC
TRBV5-4,TRBD1,NA,15,TRBJ1-1,CATTRLGQRNTEAFF,TGTGCTACGACAAGACTGGGACAGAGGAACACTGAAGCTTTCTTT
TRBV9,TRBD1,NA,15,TRBJ1-1,CASSLQDRGGTEAFF,TGTGCCAGCAGCCTACAAGACAGGGGTGGGACTGAAGCTTTCTTT
TRBV5-1,TRBD1,NA,15,TRBJ2-2,CASSTGQYPSGELFF,TGCGCCAGCAGCACGGGACAGTATCCCTCCGGGGAGCTGTTTTTT
TRBV12-5,NA,NA,12,TRBJ2-5,CASGLGEETQYF,TGTGCTAGTGGTTTGGGCGAAGAGACCCAGTACTTC
TRBV9,NA,NA,12,TRBJ1-6,CASSVADSPLHF,TGTGCCAGCAGCGTAGCCGATTCACCCCTCCACTTT
TRBV4-1,NA,NA,16,TRBJ1-5,CASSPRQIERNQPQHF,TGCGCCAGCAGCCCCCGACAGATAGAACGCAATCAGCCCCAGCATTTT
TRBV6-5,NA,NA,15,TRBJ2-7,CASSPSGGQHYEQYF,TGTGCCAGCAGTCCGTCGGGGGGCCAACACTACGAGCAGTACTTC
TRBV2,NA,few,14,TRBJ2-2,CASRAISDTGELFF,TGTGCCAGCAGAGCGATCTCGGACACCGGGGAGCTGTTTTTT
TRBV5-1,TRBD2,few,13,TRBJ2-1,CASQIQGGNEQFF,TGCGCCAGTCAGATCCAGGGAGGGAATGAGCAGTTCTTC
TRBV4-3,NA,once,13,TRBJ2-5,CASSPSKSLPQYF,TGCGCCAGCAGCCCGAGTAAGAGTTTGCCCCAGTACTTC
TRBV2,TRBD1,few,15,TRBJ1-5,CASRGQGNSNQPQHF,TGTGCCAGCAGGGGACAGGGGAATAGCAATCAGCCCCAGCATTTT
TRBV7-9,NA,NA,15,TRBJ2-5,CASSSRKQGQETQYF,TGTGCCAGCAGCAGCCGTAAGCAGGGTCAAGAGACCCAGTACTTC
TRBV18,TRBD2,NA,16,TRBJ2-7,CASSSPYGTRGYEQYF,TGTGCCAGCTCATCGCCCTACGGGACTAGAGGCTACGAGCAGTACTTC
TRBV2,NA,many,17,TRBJ1-1,CASSEAIDRSLSTEAFF,TGTGCCAGCAGTGAAGCGATAGACAGGTCTCTTTCCACTGAAGCTTTCTTT
TRBV5-8,NA,NA,13,TRBJ2-5,CASSWEYQETQYF,TGTGCCAGCAGCTGGGAGTACCAAGAGACCCAGTACTTC
TRBV5-1,NA,NA,12,TRBJ2-2,CASRPESGELFF,TGCGCCAGCAGACCGGAGTCTGGGGAGCTGTTTTTT
TRBV30,NA,once,20,TRBJ1-2,CAWSGSSVGRVLAWGYGYTF,TGTGCCTGGAGTGGTTCATCGGTTGGCAGGGTACTAGCCTGGGGCTATGGCTACACCTTC
TRBV10-1,NA,NA,16,TRBJ1-5,CASSESVDSPNQPQHF,TGCGCCAGCAGTGAGTCCGTGGACAGTCCAAATCAGCCCCAGCATTTT
TRBV29-1,NA,NA,16,TRBJ1-2,CSVVGGEALTNYGYTF,TGCAGCGTTGTTGGAGGGGAGGCCCTTACTAACTATGGCTACACCTTC
TRBV6-6,NA,NA,16,TRBJ2-6,CASSYLGVSGANVLTF,TGTGCCAGCAGTTACTTAGGGGTTTCCGGGGCCAACGTCCTGACTTTC
TRBV18,NA,NA,17,TRBJ1-1,CASLHTSPTALATEAFF,TGTGCCAGCTTGCACACATCGCCGACAGCTTTGGCCACTGAAGCTTTCTTT
TRBV5-6,TRBD1,NA,14,TRBJ1-2,CASSLGRGFYGYTF,TGTGCCAGCAGCTTGGGCAGGGGGTTCTATGGCTACACCTTC
TRBV11-1,NA,NA,15,TRBJ1-6,CASSLAQGMDSPLHF,TGTGCCAGCAGCTTAGCCCAGGGGATGGATTCACCCCTCCACTTT
TRBV7-8,TRBD2,NA,15,TRBJ2-1,CASSFGRGGWNEQFF,TGTGCCAGCAGCTTCGGGCGGGGGGGCTGGAATGAGCAGTTCTTC
TRBV5-1,NA,few,15,TRBJ2-7,CASSLQGRGSYEQYF,TGCGCCAGCAGCTTGCAGGGGAGAGGTTCCTACGAGCAGTACTTC
TRBV5-1,NA,NA,15,TRBJ1-1,CASSLAGGFNTEAFF,TGCGCCAGCAGCTTGGCCGGGGGATTTAACACTGAAGCTTTCTTT
TRBV4-1,TRBD2,NA,16,TRBJ2-5,CASSLRTSGAARTQYF,TGCGCCAGCAGCCTGAGGACTAGCGGGGCCGCAAGAACCCAGTACTTC
TRBV2,NA,NA,13,TRBJ2-5,CASSYLTRETQYF,TGTGCCAGCAGCTATCTAACCCGAGAGACCCAGTACTTC
TRBV2,TRBD1,once,13,TRBJ2-7,CASTVGQVLEQYF,TGTGCCAGCACGGTGGGACAGGTCCTCGAGCAGTACTTC
TRBV5-4,TRBD1,NA,15,TRBJ1-5,CASSLQGAGNQPQHF,TGTGCCAGCAGCCTACAGGGGGCAGGCAATCAGCCCCAGCATTTT
TRBV29-1,NA,once,14,TRBJ2-7,CSVVPAVAMYEQYF,TGCAGCGTAGTCCCGGCGGTAGCGATGTACGAGCAGTACTTC
TRBV7-2,NA,NA,14,TRBJ1-2,CASSLNRESHGYTF,TGTGCCAGCAGCCTGAACAGGGAATCCCATGGCTACACCTTC
TRBV7-3,NA,NA,14,TRBJ2-2,CASSLLANTGELFF,TGTGCCAGCAGCCTGCTAGCGAACACCGGGGAGCTGTTTTTT
TRBV5-1,NA,NA,14,TRBJ1-1,CASSLVGRNTEAFF,TGCGCCAGCAGCTTGGTTGGCCGGAACACTGAAGCTTTCTTT
TRBV28,TRBD1,few,12,TRBJ1-2,CASRLGTGGYTF,TGTGCCAGCAGATTGGGGACAGGAGGCTACACCTTC
TRBV7-3,TRBD2,NA,16,TRBJ2-1,CASSRSSGGARNEQFF,TGTGCCAGCAGCCGGTCTAGCGGGGGGGCCCGCAATGAGCAGTTCTTC
TRBV27,NA,NA,12,TRBJ1-5,CASSEGVQPQHF,TGTGCCAGCAGCGAGGGCGTTCAGCCCCAGCATTTT
TRBV28,TRBD1,few,15,TRBJ1-1,CASSLQSTGEKEAFF,TGTGCCAGCAGTTTACAATCGACAGGGGAGAAAGAAGCTTTCTTT
TRBV10-2,NA,NA,13,TRBJ2-7,CASGPQGAGEQYF,TGCGCCAGCGGGCCCCAGGGAGCGGGCGAGCAGTACTTC
TRBV30,NA,NA,12,TRBJ2-7,CAWSAGAWEQYF,TGTGCCTGGAGTGCGGGAGCCTGGGAGCAGTACTTC
TRBV7-3,NA,NA,14,TRBJ2-3,CASSLYGSTDTQYF,TGTGCCAGCAGCTTATATGGCAGCACAGATACGCAGTATTTT